This section outlines one T cell receptor (beta chain) sequence together with its context. Its cognate antigen is unknown. V was shortened by 0 bases and J by 0 bases, with 6 bases between the two germline ends. This CDR3 contains 14 residues. The germline gives CDR1 PRHDT, CDR2 FYEKMQ (reference sequence). The data were taken from a study of naive and memory T cell subsets. Study outcomes and limitations: Over 85% of naive TCR sequences appeared only once, unlike memory subsets. In CD4 and CD8 cells, diversity dropped from naive through EMRA. Especially in CD8 cells, naive repertoires contained a few larger clonotypes, possibly CD45RA-re-expressing memory cells.

The beta constant-region primer was an equimolar mix of two oligonucleotides covering TRBC1 and TRBC2. Nested alpha and beta constant-region primers with the SP2 primer drove four PCR rounds on ligated cDNA. Ligation attached a single-stranded oligonucleotide with a 12-nucleotide UMI and the SP2 primer to the cDNA 3' end. TCRdb reprocessed the UMI-ligation and nested PCR reads with MiXCR, giving one entry per CDR3 protein. The sample contains about 99,000 distinct CDR3 sequences, roughly 15% of which appear only once. Cells stained for CD3, CD4, CD8, CD45RA and CD27 were sorted into four subsets. The specimen was naive CD8+ T cells from blood. This TCR came from a human donor in good health. The chain has TRBV13 and TRBJ2-7, with D possibly matching TRBD1 (5 bases). The DNA of the CDR3 is TGTGCCAGCAGCTTAGGACAGGTCTCCTACGAGCAGTACTTC. Translating it yields CASSLGQVSYEQYF.